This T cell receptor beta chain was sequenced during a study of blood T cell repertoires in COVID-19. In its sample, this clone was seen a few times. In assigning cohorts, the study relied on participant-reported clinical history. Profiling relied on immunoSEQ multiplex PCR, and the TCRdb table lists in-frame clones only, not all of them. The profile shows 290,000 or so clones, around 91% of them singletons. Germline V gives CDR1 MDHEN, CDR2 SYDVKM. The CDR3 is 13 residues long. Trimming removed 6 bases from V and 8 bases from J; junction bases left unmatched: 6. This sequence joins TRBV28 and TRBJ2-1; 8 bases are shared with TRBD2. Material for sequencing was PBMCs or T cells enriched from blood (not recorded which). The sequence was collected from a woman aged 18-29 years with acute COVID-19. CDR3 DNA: TGTGCCAGCAGGGGACTAGGATTAGATGAGCAGTTCTTC. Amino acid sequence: CASRGLGLDEQFF.